This T cell receptor beta chain is from a study of T cell responses to AZD1222 COVID-19 vaccine. Study-wide results and caveats: Of the AZD1222 recipients, only five to seven were seropositive at baseline. Regions 160-218 and 743-854 held dominance among vaccine-associated CD4 TCRs, which spanned spike. Spike-specific TCR breadth and depth grew following two AZD1222 doses.

Comment on this clone: Its antigen remains unidentified.

Generated by immunoSEQ multiplex PCR, the TCRdb table keeps only in-frame clones and is missing some. The sample has 120,000 to 150,000 clones, 93% seen once. The starting material was peripheral blood, obtained on day 0 of AZD1222 vaccination. The TCR sequence derives from an adult in good health.

The CDR3, as DNA: TGTGCCAGCAGCCGCCTCAGGGCAGAGAACACTGAAGCTTTCTTT. Translating it yields CASSRLRAENTEAFF. This chain uses TRBV9 with TRBJ1-1; D might be TRBD1 (5 bases). The CDR3 consists of 15 residues. CDR1 is SGDLS and CDR2 is YYNGEE in the germline V gene. Trimming left V 4 bases short and J 1 base short, with 14 bases between. Filled out from reference TRBV9 and TRBJ1-1, the complete variable domain reads DSGVTQTPKHLITATGQRVTLRCSPRSGDLSVYWYQQSLDQGLQFLIQYYNGEERAKGNILERFSAQQFPDLHSELNLSSLELGDSALYFCASSRLRAENTEAFFGQGTRLTVV.